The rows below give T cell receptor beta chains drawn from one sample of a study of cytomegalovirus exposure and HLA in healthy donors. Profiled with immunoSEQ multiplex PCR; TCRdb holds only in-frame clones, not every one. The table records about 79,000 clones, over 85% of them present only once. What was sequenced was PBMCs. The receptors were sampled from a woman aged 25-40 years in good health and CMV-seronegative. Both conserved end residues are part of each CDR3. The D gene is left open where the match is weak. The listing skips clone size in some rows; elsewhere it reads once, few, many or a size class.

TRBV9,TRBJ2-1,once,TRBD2,TGTGCCAGCAGCGAGCGGGGGGGCCCCACGGGTGAGCAGTTCTTC,CASSERGGPTGEQFF
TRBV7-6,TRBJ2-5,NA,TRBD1,TGTGCCAGCAGCTCGGACAGGGGACCGCGGACCCAGTACTTC,CASSSDRGPRTQYF
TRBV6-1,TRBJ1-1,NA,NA,TGTGCCAGCACCGGAGAACTGAACACTGAAGCTTTCTTT,CASTGELNTEAFF
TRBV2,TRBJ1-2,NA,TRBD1,TGTGCCAGCAGCCTACAGGGGGCGAAGAACTATGGCTACACCTTC,CASSLQGAKNYGYTF
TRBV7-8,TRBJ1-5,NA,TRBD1,TGTGCCAGCAGCCTGGGACAGATTAGCAATCAGCCCCAGCATTTT,CASSLGQISNQPQHF
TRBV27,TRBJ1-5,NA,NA,TGTGCCAGCAGTTTGACAGGTTTTAGCAATCAGCCCCAGCATTTT,CASSLTGFSNQPQHF
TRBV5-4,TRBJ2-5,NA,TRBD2,TGTGCCAGCGCCGGGGGGGCGGGTAACCAAGAGACCCAGTACTTC,CASAGGAGNQETQYF
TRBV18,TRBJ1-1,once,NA,TGTGCCAGCTCACCACAGACGGACGGGAGCACTGAAGCTTTCTTT,CASSPQTDGSTEAFF
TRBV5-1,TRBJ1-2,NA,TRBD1,TGCGCCAGCGGAGCGACGACAGGGTTTGATGGCTACACCTTC,CASGATTGFDGYTF
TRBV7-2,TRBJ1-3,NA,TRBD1,TGTGCCAGCAGCTCTCGACAGGGGACCGCGGGCACCATATATTTT,CASSSRQGTAGTIYF
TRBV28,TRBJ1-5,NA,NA,TGTGCCAGCAGTCCTCCTATGGGGCCAGGACAGCCCCAGCATTTT,CASSPPMGPGQPQHF
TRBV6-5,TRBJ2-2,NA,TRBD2,TGTGCCAGCAAAGGGACGGGAGCGGGAACCGGGGAGCTGTTTTTT,CASKGTGAGTGELFF